The present T cell receptor beta chain was sequenced within a study of T cells in Graves' hyperthyroidism and ophthalmopathy (dated by TCRdb to between 2018 and 2021). Regarding the study in general: Peripheral blood was collected at initial diagnosis, before any treatment. The paper reports TCR Vbeta CDR3 sequencing of some 140 peripheral blood samples: 40 to 45 ophthalmopathy, about 75 hyperthyroidism and 17 progressor patients. Prospective prediction of ophthalmopathy was tested in an independent validation cohort consisting of some 18 hyperthyroidism patients and some 15 patients who later progressed to ophthalmopathy. The 90 to 100 discovery patients were randomly divided into training and test sets at a 7:3 ratio. To identify distinguishing TCR V-J signatures, a discovery cohort of 100 or so patients was used, comprising some 43 with Graves' ophthalmopathy and around 60 with stable Graves' hyperthyroidism. Following sampling, methimazole starting at 30 mg daily was given to hyperthyroidism patients, and high-dose intravenous methylprednisolone was given to ophthalmopathy patients. The study also compared thyroid tissue and blood T-cell repertoires from several Graves' hyperthyroidism patients. General conclusions and limits of the study: Sample size was not statistically predetermined, and investigators were not blinded to group allocation. Ophthalmopathy was separated from stable hyperthyroidism by a 13 V-J signature model, with over 85% sensitivity and 81% to 82% specificity obtained in cross-validation and 80%/75% obtained in testing. In validation, progression to ophthalmopathy was predicted by the model with approximately 67% sensitivity and 72% to 85% specificity, a median of approximately 6.5 months before onset. Most expanded thyroid clonotypes (frequency above 0.001) were also detected in blood, a finding suggesting that blood repertoires may reflect thyroid immune responses.

With respect to this clonotype: Its specific antigen is unknown. The sample holds no much larger clone one base away, and base qualities are not on file.

The TCR beta CDR3 regions were amplified from RNA transcripts. For the first round of RT-PCR on the TCR CDR3, the HTBI primer set was used together with the Qiagen OneStep RT-PCR kit. Libraries were constructed in a second round of multiplex PCR, after which size selection and purification were performed. Libraries were sequenced paired-end with 100 bp reads on an Illumina HiSeq2000. The study's own analysis went as follows. SOAPnuke was used to process the raw data, removing reads that contained adapters or uncalled bases, had a mean Phred below 15, or lacked an exact match to the constant primer or identifier. High-quality paired reads were merged with COPE v1.2.5, and unique nucleotide sequences were defined as clonotypes. Clonotypes were aligned to IMGT TRBV, TRBD and TRBJ reference segments using MiTCR v1.1. Only V-J combinations with frequency above 0.0001, covering about 99% of repertoires, were analysed. A TCS score was defined as the ratio of F50 (clonal expansion) to E x V (chaos), with BLOSUM62-based TCRdist applied between CDR3 peptides within each V-J. Welch's t-statistics and random forest reduced around 520 V-J features to 13, which were used in a naive Bayes classifier (R e1071). The public sequencing data were trimmed at Q25 with fastp and processed into clonotypes with MiXCR by TCRdb, which kept only in-frame beta chains. CDR3 protein sequences are deduplicated, and each keeps its most common genes and DNA. V and J calls and clone size were set by TCRdb, not the authors. The sample records approximately 400,000 distinct CDR3 sequences, roughly 13% of which are singletons. Jointly, the top ten make up less than 25% of the sample.

Hyperthyroidism patients were newly diagnosed, had a disease duration of under 2 months, and were aged 18 to 65 years. The study excluded patients with uncontrolled infections, other autoimmune diseases, pregnancy or lactation. Diagnoses were established on the basis of clinical symptoms, serum thyroxine and TRAb, thyroid ultrasound, and orbital computed tomography. Blood from progressor patients was drawn when they were first diagnosed with hyperthyroidism, before any ophthalmopathy symptoms appeared. PBMCs were isolated from 10 ml of fresh peripheral blood by Ficoll-Paque density gradient centrifugation. Progressor patients were initially diagnosed with Graves' hyperthyroidism and developed ophthalmopathy during follow-up. Trizol reagent was used to extract total RNA, and RNA quality was then checked on an Agilent 2100 Bioanalyzer. Spanning cysteine to phenylalanine, the CDR3 consists of 15 amino acids. Only the CDR3 DNA stays, 45 bases, in frame from base 1. CDR1 and CDR2, per the germline V gene (reference sequence), are LNHNV and YYDKDF. Ends trimmed: V by 1 base, J by 1 base; bases unmatched to a gene: 3.

The source material was blood. The chain links TRBV15 with TRBJ1-1; TRBD1 aligns with 7 central bases. The receptor was isolated from a man aged 30-40 years with Graves' hyperthyroidism that later progressed to Graves' ophthalmopathy. The DNA reads as follows: TGTGCCACCAGCAGAGTGCGACAGGGGAACACTGAAGCTTTCTTT. The resulting protein is CATSRVRQGNTEAFF.